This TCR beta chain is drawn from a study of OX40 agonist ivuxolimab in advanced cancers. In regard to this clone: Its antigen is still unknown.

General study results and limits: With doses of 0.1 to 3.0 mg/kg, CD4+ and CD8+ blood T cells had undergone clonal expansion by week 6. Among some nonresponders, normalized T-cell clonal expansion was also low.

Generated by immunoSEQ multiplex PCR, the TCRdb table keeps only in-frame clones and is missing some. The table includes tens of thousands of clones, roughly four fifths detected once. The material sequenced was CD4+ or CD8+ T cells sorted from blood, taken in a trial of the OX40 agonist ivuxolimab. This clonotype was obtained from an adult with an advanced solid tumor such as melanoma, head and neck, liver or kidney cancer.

The CDR3 spells CASSSKEEGYQETQYF. DNA of the CDR3: TGTGCCAGCAGCTCGAAAGAGGAGGGTTACCAAGAGACCCAGTACTTC. The chain joins TRBV13 to TRBJ2-5; D is possibly TRBD2 (6 bases). Germline-derived CDR1 and CDR2 are PRHDT and FYEKMQ (reference sequence). V was pared by 4 bases and J by 0 bases, with 15 bases between. CDR3 length equals 16 residues.